These 3 T cell receptor beta chains were sequenced from one sample in a study of a mutant IDH1 vaccine in newly diagnosed glioma. Their target antigens are unknown. Assay used: immunoSEQ multiplex PCR; TCRdb lists only in-frame clones, some missing. The sample has some 80,000 clones, approximately 85% seen once. Time point defined: week 23, last vaccination. It was 300 ug of mutant IDH1 20-mer peptide that made up each vaccine dose, given with topical imiquimod. The sequences come from PBMCs, collected from a glioma patient whose treatment included an IDH1 peptide vaccine. These receptors were taken from a woman aged 45-65 years with glioma.

J is TRBJ1-5 and V is TRBV7-9, with 11 bases aligning to TRBD1. The germline V gene has CDR1 SEHNR and CDR2 FQNEAQ (reference sequence). There are 17 residues in the CDR3. V shed 1 base and J 4 bases; nucleotides not matched to a gene: 6. The CDR3 nucleotides are TGTGCCAGCAGCTTAGAGGGGACAGGGGGTAGGAATCAGCCCCAGCATTTT. Protein sequence: CASSLEGTGGRNQPQHF.

The chain couples TRBV6-4 to TRBJ1-6; TRBD1 might be the D (6 bases). This CDR3 has 15 amino acids. V lost 1 base to trimming and J lost 10 bases, with 14 bases between them. In germline, CDR1 is MRHNA, CDR2 SNTAGT. The CDR3 sequence is CASSDLGAPGSPLHF. Here the CDR3 DNA reads TGTGCCAGCAGTGACTTGGGGGCGCCGGGATCACCCCTCCACTTT.

The genes are TRBV30 and TRBJ2-1; 7 nucleotides align to TRBD2. J gave up 6 bases and V 0 bases, and 5 bases lay outside the gene matches. Per the germline V gene, CDR1 is GTSNPN and CDR2 is SVGIG (reference sequence). This CDR3 comprises 14 residues. The CDR3 reads CAWSVVAGANEQFF. CDR3 bases: TGTGCCTGGAGTGTAGTGGCGGGAGCCAATGAGCAGTTCTTC.